This T cell receptor beta chain was sequenced in a study of blood T cell repertoires in COVID-19. The cohort comprised adults aged about 18 to 89 years residing in approximately 25 US areas. The CDR3 has 14 residues. The ends were cut back, 5 bases at V and 7 bases at J, with 17 bases in the middle. Germline lookup yields CDR1 MNHEY and CDR2 SVGEGT. Method: immunoSEQ multiplex PCR; TCRdb's copy keeps in-frame clones and lacks some. The table records around 250,000 clones, 65% to 90% of them present only once. This chain uses TRBV6-2 or TRBV6-3 with TRBJ1-1, with a possible D match to TRBD1 (5 bases). The sequenced sample was PBMCs or T cells enriched from blood (not recorded which). The TCR sequence derives from a woman between 45 and 65 years old with acute COVID-19. Here the CDR3 reads CASSPYRKEGEAFF. CDR3 nucleotides: TGTGCCAGCAGTCCATACAGGAAGGAGGGTGAAGCTTTCTTT.